A selection of T cell receptor beta chains follows, all from one sample in a study of blood T cell repertoires in COVID-19. Assay used: immunoSEQ multiplex PCR; TCRdb lists only in-frame clones, some missing. The repertoire includes 250,000 to 350,000 clones, more than 90% of them detected once, and 18% sits in the top ten. The sample comprised PBMCs or T cells enriched from blood (not recorded which). The receptor set was obtained from a woman aged 30 to 39 who had recovered from COVID-19. CDR3s include the opening cysteine and the closing phenylalanine or tryptophan. The D gene is left open where the match is weak. Only part of the rows carry a size: once, few, many, or a class if the clone is expanded.

d_call j_call clone_size v_call cdr3_nt cdr3_aa
TRBD2 TRBJ2-3 few TRBV2 TGTGCCAGCAGTCAGGGACTAGCGGGGGGCACAGATACGCAGTATTTT CASSQGLAGGTDTQYF
TRBD2 TRBJ2-7 NA TRBV6-5 TGTGCCAGCAGTTCACAGACTAGCGGGAGCGTCGAGCAGTACTTC CASSSQTSGSVEQYF
TRBD1 TRBJ2-7 NA TRBV7-9 TGTGCCAGCAGCTTAGGGACAGGGGACGAGCAGTACTTC CASSLGTGDEQYF
TRBD2 TRBJ2-1 NA TRBV9 TGTGCCAGCAGCGTCGGGACTAGCGGGGGCAATGAGCAGTTCTTC CASSVGTSGGNEQFF
NA TRBJ1-1 once TRBV6-1 TGTGCCAGCAGTGAAAATGCGGGGCTTGGTACTGAAGCTTTCTTT CASSENAGLGTEAFF
NA TRBJ1-1 once TRBV19 TGTGCCAGTAGTCGGGGGGAAACTGAAGCTTTCTTT CASSRGETEAFF
TRBD1 TRBJ1-2 NA TRBV18 TGTGCCAGCTCAACGACAGGGGAGAATGGCTACACCTTC CASSTTGENGYTF
NA TRBJ1-6 NA TRBV3-1/TRBV3-2 TGTGCCAGCAGCCTCGCGGGGAGTTATAATTCACCCCTCCACTTT CASSLAGSYNSPLHF
TRBD1 TRBJ1-2 NA TRBV9 TGTGCCAGCAGCGCAGGGACAGGGACCTATGGCTACACCTTC CASSAGTGTYGYTF
TRBD2 TRBJ2-1 NA TRBV6-1 TGTGCCAGCAGTGAAGCAGGGGAGGGAGAGCAGTTCTTC CASSEAGEGEQFF
NA TRBJ1-4 NA TRBV5-8 TGTGCCAGCAGCTTGACGGCCCCGGGAGGAAAACTGTTTTTT CASSLTAPGGKLFF
NA TRBJ1-2 NA TRBV5-4 TGTGCCAGCAGCTTGAGGGCTGCAGGGGACTATGGCTACACCTTC CASSLRAAGDYGYTF
TRBD2 TRBJ2-2 NA TRBV13 TGTGCCAGCAGCTTTTATTTCCGGACGGGAGGGACCGGGGAGCTGTTTTTT CASSFYFRTGGTGELFF
NA TRBJ1-4 NA TRBV7-9 TGTGCCAGCAGCTTAGAAGGCAGGGTATTTGAAAAACTGTTTTTT CASSLEGRVFEKLFF
NA TRBJ1-2 NA TRBV4-1 TGCGCCAGCAGCCAGTTTCAGGCAGGGTCTATAGTTGGCTACACCTTC CASSQFQAGSIVGYTF
NA TRBJ2-7 NA TRBV29-1 TGCAGCGTTGGTCTAGCGAGCTCCTACGAGCAGTACTTC CSVGLASSYEQYF
NA TRBJ2-4 NA TRBV7-2 TGTGCCAGCAGCTACTTGGTAGCCAAAAACATTCAGTACTTC CASSYLVAKNIQYF
TRBD2 TRBJ2-1 NA TRBV7-6 TGTGCCAGCTTGCCTAGCGGGATAAACTACAATGAGCAGTTCTTC CASLPSGINYNEQFF
TRBD1 TRBJ1-2 NA TRBV28 TGTGCCAGCAGGGACAGGGCCTACTATGGCTACACCTTC CASRDRAYYGYTF
NA TRBJ1-1 NA TRBV18 TGTGCCAGCTCACCCATGGAGGGAAACACTGAAGCTTTCTTT CASSPMEGNTEAFF
TRBD1 TRBJ2-2 NA TRBV7-2 TGTGCCAGCAGCACGGGACAGGGCGGCGGGGAGCTGTTTTTT CASSTGQGGGELFF
NA TRBJ1-5 NA TRBV2 TGTGCCAGCAATTACAGGGAGACAGGCAATCAGCCCCAGCATTTT CASNYRETGNQPQHF
NA TRBJ1-5 few TRBV24-1 TGTGCCACCAGTGATTTTGGGGGGTCTAAGCATTTT CATSDFGGSKHF
TRBD2 TRBJ2-5 NA TRBV2 TGTGCCAGCAGTGCGGGCGGGGGGGCGGAGACCCAGTACTTC CASSAGGGAETQYF
TRBD1 TRBJ1-1 few TRBV28 TGTGCCAGCAGCTCTAGGACAGGGCGCAGTAACACTGAAGCTTTCTTT CASSSRTGRSNTEAFF
NA TRBJ1-1 NA TRBV13 TGTGCCAGCAGCGCAAACCCCCAGGGCAGGGGTGAAGCTTTCTTT CASSANPQGRGEAFF
NA TRBJ1-3 NA TRBV18 TGTGCCAGCTCGCGCGGACAGTCCTCTGGAAACACCATATATTTT CASSRGQSSGNTIYF
TRBD2 TRBJ2-3 NA TRBV28 TGTGCCAGCAGCCCTCTGGCGGGGGGCACAGATACGCAGTATTTT CASSPLAGGTDTQYF
TRBD1 TRBJ1-1 NA TRBV6-5 TGTGCCAGCAGTTACAGGACAGGGAGTGAAGCTTTCTTT CASSYRTGSEAFF
NA TRBJ2-3 NA TRBV4-3 TGCGCCAGCAGCCAAGATCAGGGCGGGGCCCCCACAGTGGCGCAGTATTTT CASSQDQGGAPTVAQYF
NA TRBJ2-3 once TRBV27 TGTGCCAGCAGTCTACGGGGGGCGGGTACAGATACGCAGTATTTT CASSLRGAGTDTQYF
NA TRBJ2-1 NA TRBV19 TGTGCCAGTAGTGTCCCTAGCTCGCACAATGAGCAGTTCTTC CASSVPSSHNEQFF
TRBD1 TRBJ1-5 NA TRBV3-1/TRBV3-2 TGTGCCAGCAGCCTCGGACAGGAGAATCAGCCCCAGCATTTT CASSLGQENQPQHF
TRBD2 TRBJ2-2 few TRBV25-1 TGTGCCAGCAGTGATTCACTAGCGGGAGGAACCGGGGAGCTGTTTTTT CASSDSLAGGTGELFF
TRBD1 TRBJ1-2 NA TRBV28 TGTGCCAGCAGTTTCTCCACAGGGGACAACTATGGCTACACCTTC CASSFSTGDNYGYTF
TRBD2 TRBJ2-3 NA TRBV5-1 TGCGCCAGCAGACTAGCGGTCACAGATACGCAGTATTTT CASRLAVTDTQYF
TRBD2 TRBJ2-2 NA TRBV5-1 TGCGCCAGCAGCTTGGCTAGCGGGGGGAACACCGGGGAGCTGTTTTTT CASSLASGGNTGELFF
NA TRBJ1-3 NA TRBV7-9 TGTGCCAGCAGCTTGACAGCCACTGGAAACACCATATATTTT CASSLTATGNTIYF
TRBD2 TRBJ2-5 NA TRBV27 TGTGCCAGCAGTTTATGGGGGAAGGAAGCGGGAGAAGAGACCCAGTACTTC CASSLWGKEAGEETQYF
NA TRBJ1-1 NA TRBV12-3/TRBV12-4 TGTGCCAGCAGTTTAGGGGGCCGGACTGAAGCTTTCTTT CASSLGGRTEAFF
TRBD1 TRBJ1-1 NA TRBV5-5 TGTGCCAGCAGCTTGGGGACAGGAATTATGAACACTGAAGCTTTCTTT CASSLGTGIMNTEAFF
TRBD2 TRBJ2-1 NA TRBV6-5 TGTGCCAGCAGGATTAGCGGGGGGGATGAGCAGTTCTTC CASRISGGDEQFF